Following are 10 T cell receptor beta chains from one sample sequenced in a study of T-cell memory formation after mild COVID-19. TCRdb ran MiXCR on the 5' RACE reads and lists one entry per CDR3 protein. The table lists approximately 410,000 distinct CDR3 sequences, under 25% of them singletons. The specimen sequenced was PBMCs or a T cell subset sorted from them (not recorded which). All receptors come from an adult woman who had mild COVID-19 (a few samples of this study predate the infection). Cell type and time point are not known.

This clonotype was counted between two and nine times. CDR3 region: CASSYRGFIETQYF. CDR3 nucleotide sequence: TGTGCCAGCAGCTATCGGGGATTCATAGAGACCCAGTACTTC. V gene TRBV6-1 combines with J gene TRBJ2-5, with a possible D match to TRBD2 (5 bases). Germline CDR1 and CDR2: MNHNS and SASEGT. Between the trimmed V and J ends, which lost 6 bases and 4 bases, there was a span of 15 bases. CDR3 length: 14 amino acids.

This clonotype has just a few counts. The J gene is TRBJ2-7, the V gene TRBV6-6, with D maybe TRBD1 (7 bases). V gave up 7 bases and J gave up 2 bases, with 24 bases separating them. Germline lookup yields CDR1 MNHNY and CDR2 SVGAGI (reference sequence). The CDR3 loop spans 17 amino acids. The CDR3 loop is CASKDRGTPGQTYEQYF. CDR3 DNA: TGTGCCAGCAAGGATAGGGGGACTCCGGGACAGACCTACGAGCAGTACTTC.

The chain is built from TRBV6-2 or TRBV6-3 and TRBJ1-1, with 9 nucleotides matching TRBD1. The CDR3 consists of 15 residues. Trimming at V came to 5 bases and at J to 5 bases, leaving 9 bases not matched to a gene. Germline CDR1 is MNHEY and CDR2 is SVGEGT. The CDR3 reads CASSAQRGQGTEAFF. In DNA form, the CDR3 reads TGTGCCAGCAGTGCCCAGAGGGGACAGGGTACTGAAGCTTTCTTT.

This clonotype was observed at least ten times. The CDR3 nucleotides read TGTGCCAGCAGTTACTCCAGACTCCACTACAATGAGCAGTTCTTC. Translation: CASSYSRLHYNEQFF. The J gene is TRBJ2-1, the V gene TRBV6-2 or TRBV6-3; D remains ambiguous. V was trimmed by 0 bases and J by 3 bases, leaving 9 bases between them. This CDR3 region has 15 residues. The germline V gene encodes CDR1 MNHEY and CDR2 SVGEGT.

The chain uses TRBV7-9 and TRBJ2-5, with D maybe TRBD2 (5 bases). Germline CDR1 reads SEHNR; CDR2 reads FQNEAQ (reference sequence). The CDR3 loop spans 13 amino acids. Trimming removed 2 bases from V and 5 bases from J, with 9 bases in between. The CDR3 coding sequence is TGTGCCAGCAGCTTAACTAGTAGGGAGACCCAGTACTTC. Translation gives CASSLTSRETQYF.

This chain connects TRBV5-4 to TRBJ2-3; D call uncertain. This CDR3 contains 14 residues. V was trimmed by 1 base and J by 2 bases, leaving 8 bases between them. CDR1 and CDR2 from the germline V gene are SGHNT and YYREEE (reference sequence). The CDR3 loop reads CASSLSGTTDTQYF. The CDR3 DNA reads as TGTGCCAGCAGCTTGTCCGGCACCACAGATACGCAGTATTTT.

The chain carries TRBV24-1 and TRBJ2-7; 10 positions agree with TRBD1. The germline gives CDR1 KGHDR, CDR2 SFDVKD. With 2 bases clipped from V and 1 base from J, the junction kept 7 bases outside the gene matches. The CDR3 has 17 amino acids. The CDR3 spells CATSDSDRGLDSYEQYF. The CDR3 DNA reads TGTGCCACCAGTGATTCTGACAGGGGGCTGGATTCCTACGAGCAGTACTTC.

This clonotype has more than one count but fewer than ten. V and J are TRBV5-1 and TRBJ2-1, with a possible D match to TRBD2 (5 bases). The CDR3 consists of 14 residues. Trimming removed 0 bases at V and 10 bases at J, with 14 bases between. Germline CDR1 SGHRS, CDR2 YFSETQ. The chain's CDR3 is CASSLGTGVSEQFF. The CDR3, as DNA: TGCGCCAGCAGCTTGGGGACTGGGGTAAGCGAGCAGTTCTTC.

The chain couples TRBV7-6 to TRBJ2-5, with 7 bases lining up with TRBD1. Germline-derived CDR1 and CDR2 are SGHVS and FNYEAQ. J gave up 4 bases and V 7 bases, and 15 bases lay outside the gene matches. CDR3 length: 16 amino acids. CDR3 residues: CASTLNPDTGAETQYF. CDR3 sequence (DNA): TGTGCCAGCACCCTAAACCCCGATACAGGGGCAGAGACCCAGTACTTC.

The CDR3 sequence is CATGGTGAGDTQYF. The CDR3 DNA reads as TGTGCCACCGGGGGGACAGGGGCTGGAGATACGCAGTATTTT. This chain links TRBV15 with TRBJ2-3; 10 nucleotides match TRBD1. V trimming: 8 bases; J trimming: 5 bases; junction bases outside the gene matches: 7. The germline V gene has CDR1 LNHNV and CDR2 YYDKDF (reference sequence). The CDR3 consists of 14 residues.